These 21 T cell receptor beta chains were all obtained from the same sample, sequenced in a study of response to subunit inactivated influenza vaccine. One entry per CDR3 protein results from TCRdb running MiXCR on the RT-PCR reads. This sample has approximately 160,000 distinct CDR3 sequences, with about 10% found just once. This material consisted of CD8+ T cells sorted from PBMCs, taken about 24 months after vaccination. These receptor sequences come from a man aged 45-69 years who received an inactivated influenza vaccine.

The sample holds many counts of this clonotype. The genes are TRBV20-1 and TRBJ1-1; D ambiguous. The CDR3 covers 12 residues. The V gene lost 2 bases and the J gene lost 4 bases, with 8 bases spanning the gap. The germline CDR1 and CDR2 sequences are DFQATT and SNEGSKA (reference sequence). The CDR3 is CSARFAGTEAFF. The CDR3 DNA reads as TGCAGTGCTAGATTTGCGGGCACTGAAGCTTTCTTT.

This clonotype came up a few times. The rearrangement joins TRBV11-2 to TRBJ1-1, with 9 bases lining up with TRBD1. The V and J ends lost 6 bases and 5 bases, in that order; junction bases with no gene match: 4. CDR1 is SGHAT and CDR2 is FQNNGV in the germline V gene. This CDR3 contains 13 residues. CDR3 bases: TGTGCCAGCAGAACAGGGGGCTTGACTGAAGCTTTCTTT. It encodes CASRTGGLTEAFF. Full variable domain (outside the CDR3, taken from reference TRBV11-2 and TRBJ1-1): EAGVAQSPRYKIIEKRQSVAFWCNPISGHATLYWYQQILGQGPKLLIQFQNNGVVDDSQLPKDRFSAERLKGVDSTLKIQPAKLEDSAVYLCASRTGGLTEAFFGQGTRLTVV.

This clonotype appeared many times. The chain joins TRBV5-1 to TRBJ2-1, with D hard to call. The CDR3 is 17 residues long. Germline V CDR1 and CDR2: SGHRS, YFSETQ. Trimming shortened V by 0 bases and J by 8 bases, and 21 bases separated the two germline ends. The CDR3 DNA is TGCGCCAGCAGCTTGGATGTAGGACCCCGGACCCACGATGAGCAGTTCTTC. Protein product: CASSLDVGPRTHDEQFF.

There are a few counts of this clonotype. The chain uses TRBV29-1 and TRBJ2-1, with 7 positions matching TRBD2. The CDR3 is 15 amino acids. The germline V gene has CDR1 SQVTM and CDR2 ANQGSEA. CDR3 coding DNA: TGCGGGGGGAGAGGCGGGGGAGGCCCCTTCAATGAGCAGTTCTTC. Translating gives CGGRGGGGPFNEQFF.

There are a few counts of this clonotype. The DNA of the CDR3 is TGCGCCAGCAGCCTTAGCCCCCTACAGAACACCGGGGAGCTGTTTTTT. It yields the protein CASSLSPLQNTGELFF. This rearrangement joins TRBV4-3 to TRBJ2-2; D not resolved. Trimming took off 4 bases at V and 1 base at J, with 13 bases between the two ends. The CDR3 length is 16 residues. CDR1 and CDR2 (germline): LGHNA, YSLEER.

This clonotype was recorded a few times. The CDR3 DNA follows: TGTGCCAGCAGCTTAGCTTTGGCAGGGGGCGAATATCAGCCCCAGCATTTT. Translating it yields CASSLALAGGEYQPQHF. This sequence joins TRBV7-6 and TRBJ1-5; 8 bases agree with TRBD1. CDR3 size: 17 residues. Germline lookup yields CDR1 SGHVS and CDR2 FNYEAQ. The V gene end was trimmed by 0 bases and the J gene end by 5 bases; junction bases not matched to a gene: 9.

The genes are TRBV28 and TRBJ2-3; D unresolved. Between the trimmed V and J ends, which lost 5 bases and 0 bases, there was a span of 15 bases. Germline V CDR1 and CDR2: MDHEN, SYDVKM. The CDR3 length is 16 residues. The CDR3: CASSIPRAVSTDTQYF. Here the CDR3 DNA reads TGTGCCAGCAGTATACCCCGGGCAGTTAGCACAGATACGCAGTATTTT.

This clonotype has ten or more counts. The rearrangement uses TRBV2 and TRBJ2-7, with D possibly matching TRBD2 (6 bases). Germline values: CDR1 SNHLY, CDR2 FYNNEI. The CDR3 spans 13 residues. Trimming stripped 6 bases from V and 3 bases from J, with 12 bases between. Here the CDR3 reads CASSGGAYYEQYF. The CDR3 bases are TGTGCCAGCAGCGGGGGAGCGTACTACGAGCAGTACTTC.

The chain uses TRBV4-3 and TRBJ2-7; D perhaps matches TRBD2 (5 bases). The V gene lost 4 bases and the J gene lost 4 bases, with 11 bases spanning the gap. Germline loops: CDR1 LGHNA, CDR2 YSLEER. CDR3 length: 13 residues. CDR3 sequence (DNA): TGCGCCAGCAGCCTCCCCCGGGATTACGAGCAGTACTTC. It encodes CASSLPRDYEQYF.

The chain joins TRBV11-1 to TRBJ2-1; 11 bases are a match to TRBD2. Germline CDR1 is SGHAT and CDR2 is FQDESV (reference sequence). The CDR3 is made up of 15 amino acids. After removal of 3 bases from V and 6 bases from J, the junction contained 4 bases not matched to a gene. DNA of the CDR3: TGTGCCAGCAGCTTTGGGACTAGCGGAGCCAATGAGCAGTTCTTC. It encodes CASSFGTSGANEQFF.

The rearrangement uses TRBV28 and TRBJ2-7; TRBD2 matches at 14 bases. The CDR3 sequence is 14 residues long. Germline assignment: CDR1 MDHEN and CDR2 SYDVKM. The V gene end was trimmed by 6 bases and the J gene end by 5 bases; junction bases not matched to a gene: 3. The CDR3: CASRPGLAGDEQYF. The CDR3 nucleotides read TGTGCCAGCAGACCGGGACTAGCGGGAGACGAGCAGTACTTC.

The chain carries TRBV5-1 and TRBJ1-1; D might be TRBD1 (6 bases). The germline V gene encodes CDR1 SGHRS and CDR2 YFSETQ. Trimming shortened V by 6 bases and J by 4 bases, and 16 bases separated the two germline ends. The CDR3 length is 14 residues. The CDR3 DNA sequence: TGCGCCAGCATGGACAGCGGGTTGCGCACTGAAGCTTTCTTT. Translation: CASMDSGLRTEAFF.

The table lists this clonotype with many counts. The DNA for the CDR3 is TGCAGCGTTGAAGTTGGGACTAGCGGGGCCGTCACAGATACGCAGTATTTT. Its protein is CSVEVGTSGAVTDTQYF. The rearrangement links TRBV29-1 to TRBJ2-3, with TRBD2 matching over 13 bases. The length of the CDR3 is 17 residues. Germline CDR1 is SQVTM and CDR2 is ANQGSEA. J lost 2 bases, V lost 1 base, and 6 bases had no gene match.

The CDR3: CASSPLRDSTYEQYF. The DNA for the CDR3 is TGTGCCAGCTCCCCGTTAAGGGACAGTACCTACGAGCAGTACTTC. V is TRBV18 and J is TRBJ2-7; 7 nucleotides match TRBD1. Trimming at V came to 6 bases and at J to 2 bases, leaving 10 bases not matched to a gene. This CDR3 has 15 amino acids. In germline, CDR1 is KGHSH, CDR2 LQKENI.

The chain couples TRBV6-5 to TRBJ2-7; 7 bases map to TRBD2. The CDR3 loop spans 15 amino acids. Germline-derived CDR1 and CDR2 are MNHEY and SVGAGI. Germline trimming cut 0 bases from V and 7 bases from J; bases unmatched to any gene: 9. The CDR3 spells CASSYSQAVREEQYF. The CDR3 coding sequence is TGTGCCAGCAGTTACTCACAGGCGGTGCGGGAGGAGCAGTACTTC.

The chain recombines TRBV7-9 with TRBJ2-7; 9 positions agree with TRBD1. From germline, CDR1 is SEHNR and CDR2 FQNEAQ (reference sequence). The V segment lost 5 bases and the J segment 4 bases; nucleotides outside the gene matches: 12. The CDR3 covers 16 residues. CDR3 loop: CASSTASGTGMYEQYF. CDR3 DNA: TGTGCCAGCAGCACCGCCTCCGGGACAGGGATGTACGAGCAGTACTTC.

The chain combines TRBV9 with TRBJ2-1; a possible D gene is TRBD2 (6 bases). The CDR3 is 15 amino acids. V lost 0 bases, J lost 6 bases, and 13 bases lay in between. CDR1 is SGDLS, CDR2 YYNGEE, per germline. The CDR3 region has the DNA TGTGCCAGCAGCGTAGTGGACGGGAGTTCCAATGAGCAGTTCTTC. Protein product: CASSVVDGSSNEQFF.

The rearrangement uses TRBV28 and TRBJ1-5; D gene unclear. With 2 bases removed from V and 0 bases from J, the gap between germline ends came to 5 bases. Looked up from germline, CDR1 is MDHEN and CDR2 is SYDVKM. The CDR3 covers 14 residues. This CDR3 reads CASSLSFSNQPQHF. Here the CDR3 DNA reads TGTGCCAGCAGTTTAAGTTTTAGCAATCAGCCCCAGCATTTT.

V gene TRBV7-9 combines with J gene TRBJ2-7, with D tentatively TRBD1 (5 bases). Germline V gene data show CDR1 as SEHNR and CDR2 as FQNEAQ (reference sequence). The CDR3 contains 13 residues. V was clipped by 9 bases and J by 5 bases, with 17 bases between them. In DNA, the CDR3 is TGTGCCAGTAACTCAGGGTTGAGGCACGAGCAGTACTTC. Its translation: CASNSGLRHEQYF.

This clonotype was observed many times. V and J are TRBV20-1 and TRBJ2-5; TRBD2 agrees at 8 bases. This CDR3 contains 16 residues. Trimming took 4 bases from V and 5 from J; bases not matched to a gene: 15. Germline values: CDR1 DFQATT, CDR2 SNEGSKA (reference sequence). CDR3 residues: CSATNLMSGGGETQYF. The CDR3 DNA sequence: TGCAGTGCTACCAACCTTATGAGCGGGGGCGGGGAGACCCAGTACTTC.

This clonotype was recorded a few times. CDR3 DNA sequence: TGTGCCAGCAGACGGCAGGGGCCGAGAACACACACCATATATTTT. Translation: CASRRQGPRTHTIYF. The chain carries TRBV12-3 or TRBV12-4 and TRBJ1-3, with D possibly being TRBD1 (6 bases). The ends were cut back, 6 bases at V and 8 bases at J, with 20 bases in the middle. The CDR3 sequence is 15 residues long.